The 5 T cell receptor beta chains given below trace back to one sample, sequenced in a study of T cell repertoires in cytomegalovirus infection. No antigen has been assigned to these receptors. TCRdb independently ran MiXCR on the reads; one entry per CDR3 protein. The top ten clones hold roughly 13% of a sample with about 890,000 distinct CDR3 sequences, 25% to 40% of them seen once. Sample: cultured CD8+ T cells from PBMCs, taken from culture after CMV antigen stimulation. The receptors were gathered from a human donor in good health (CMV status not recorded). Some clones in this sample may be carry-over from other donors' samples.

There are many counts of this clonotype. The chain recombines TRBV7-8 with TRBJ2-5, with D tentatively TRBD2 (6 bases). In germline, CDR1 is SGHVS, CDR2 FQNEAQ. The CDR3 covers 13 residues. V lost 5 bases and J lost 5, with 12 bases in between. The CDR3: CASSPAGRETQYF. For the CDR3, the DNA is TGTGCCAGCAGCCCCGCAGGGAGGGAGACCCAGTACTTC.

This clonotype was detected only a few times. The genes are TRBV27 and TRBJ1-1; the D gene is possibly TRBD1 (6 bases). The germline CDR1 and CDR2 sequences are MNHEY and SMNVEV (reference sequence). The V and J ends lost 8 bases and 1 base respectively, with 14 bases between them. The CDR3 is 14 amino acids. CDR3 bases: TGTGCCAGCTGCCCAGGGGTTGGGAACACTGAAGCTTTCTTT. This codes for CASCPGVGNTEAFF.

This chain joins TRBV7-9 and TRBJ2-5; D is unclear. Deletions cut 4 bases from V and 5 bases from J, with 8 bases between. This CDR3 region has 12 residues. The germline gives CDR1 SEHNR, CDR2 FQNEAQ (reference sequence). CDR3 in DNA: TGTGCCAGCAGCTCCCCTTTGGAGACCCAGTACTTC. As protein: CASSSPLETQYF. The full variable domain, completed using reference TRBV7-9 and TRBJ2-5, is DTGVSQNPRHKITKRGQNVTFRCDPISEHNRLYWYRQTLGQGPEFLTYFQNEAQLEKSRLLSDRFSAERPKGSFSTLEIQRTEQGDSAMYLCASSSPLETQYFGPGTRLLVL.

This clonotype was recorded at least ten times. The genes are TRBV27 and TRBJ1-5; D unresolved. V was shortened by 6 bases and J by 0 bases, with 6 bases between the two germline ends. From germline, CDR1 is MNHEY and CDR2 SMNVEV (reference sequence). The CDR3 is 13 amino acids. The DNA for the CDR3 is TGTGCCAGCAGCCACTATAGCAATCAGCCCCAGCATTTT. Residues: CASSHYSNQPQHF.

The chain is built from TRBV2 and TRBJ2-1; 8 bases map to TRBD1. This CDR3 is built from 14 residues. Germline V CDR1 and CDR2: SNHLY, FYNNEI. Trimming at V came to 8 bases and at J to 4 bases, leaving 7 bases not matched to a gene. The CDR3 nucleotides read TGTGCCAGCCTTCCGACAGGGGCTTACAATGAGCAGTTCTTC. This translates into CASLPTGAYNEQFF.